The 20 T cell receptor beta chains in this list originate from one sample, sequenced in a study of PD-1 blockade in classical Hodgkin lymphoma. Clones were read by immunoSEQ multiplex PCR, and TCRdb kept only the in-frame ones, dropping some. The table has 20,000 to 25,000 clones, around 80% seen once. Every patient experienced relapse after autologous stem cell transplantation, and brentuximab vedotin exposure varied. The specimen comprised peripheral blood mononuclear cells (PBMCs), sampled before the second cycle of nivolumab. These receptors all come from a human donor with classical Hodgkin lymphoma.

V gene TRBV28 combines with J gene TRBJ2-1, with D perhaps TRBD2 (5 bases). Germline V gives CDR1 MDHEN, CDR2 SYDVKM. The V end was cut by 6 bases, the J end by 7 bases, with 19 bases between. The CDR3 spans 15 residues. The CDR3: CASRTAGLGLNEQFF. CDR3 in DNA: TGTGCCAGCAGAACCGCGGGTCTAGGATTGAATGAGCAGTTCTTC.

The V and J genes are TRBV6-1 and TRBJ1-2; no clear D gene. From germline, CDR1 is MNHNS and CDR2 SASEGT. This CDR3 comprises 12 residues. V was pared by 6 bases and J by 4 bases, with 9 bases between. The CDR3 region has the DNA TGTGCCAGCAGGGGCCTTACCTATGGCTACACCTTC. Translated: CASRGLTYGYTF.

The chain is built from TRBV14 and TRBJ2-7, with 12 bases aligning to TRBD2. After removal of 0 bases from V and 3 bases from J, the junction contained 9 bases not matched to a gene. This CDR3 region has 18 residues. Germline V gene data show CDR1 as SGHDN and CDR2 as FVKESK. The CDR3 DNA follows: TGTGCCAGCAGCCAAGATCGTCGGAGACTAGCGGGAGACTACGAGCAGTACTTC. Translated, it gives CASSQDRRRLAGDYEQYF. The full variable domain, completed using reference TRBV14 and TRBJ2-7, is EAGVTQFPSHSVIEKGQTVTLRCDPISGHDNLYWYRRVMGKEIKFLLHFVKESKQDESGMPNNRFLAERTGGTYSTLKVQPAELEDSGVYFCASSQDRRRLAGDYEQYFGPGTRLTVT.

This sequence joins TRBV10-3 and TRBJ2-6; possible D gene TRBD2, 5 bases. The CDR3 sequence is 13 residues long. The germline V gene encodes CDR1 ENHRY and CDR2 SYGVKD. The ends were cut back, 7 bases at V and 3 bases at J, with 7 bases in the middle. DNA for the CDR3: TGTGCCATCACCGGGGATGGGGCCAACGTCCTGACTTTC. This translates into CAITGDGANVLTF.

The CDR3 is CASSVAGGYRYEQYF. DNA of the CDR3: TGTGCCAGCAGTGTAGCGGGAGGTTATCGCTACGAGCAGTACTTC. The chain has TRBV27 and TRBJ2-7; 10 bases match TRBD2. The germline CDR1 and CDR2 sequences are MNHEY and SMNVEV (reference sequence). The J segment lost 3 bases and the V segment lost 5 bases, leaving 7 bases of the junction unmatched. This CDR3 has 15 residues.

The chain joins TRBV6-1 to TRBJ1-2; TRBD1 might be the D (5 bases). Trimming took 6 bases from V and 2 from J, leaving 13 bases between them. CDR3 size: 14 residues. Germline lookup yields CDR1 MNHNS and CDR2 SASEGT. CDR3 DNA: TGTGCCAGCAGCCGAGGACATTCCAACTATGGCTACACCTTC. This codes for CASSRGHSNYGYTF.

CDR3 amino acids: CASSLEMGLAYQETQYF. The CDR3 DNA is TGTGCCAGCAGCTTAGAGATGGGACTAGCGTACCAAGAGACCCAGTACTTC. V usage is TRBV7-2 and J usage is TRBJ2-5; 10 nucleotides match TRBD2. The ends lost 1 base at V and 0 bases at J; junction bases unmatched: 5. Looked up from germline, CDR1 is SGHTA and CDR2 is FQGNSA. The length of the CDR3 is 17 residues.

This clone was detected only once. In DNA, the CDR3 is TGTGCCAGCGGTACCGGGACAGGGTATATTCCCGAGCAGTACTTC. This encodes CASGTGTGYIPEQYF. V usage is TRBV6-1 and J usage is TRBJ2-7; TRBD1 agrees at 9 bases. Germline assignment: CDR1 MNHNS and CDR2 SASEGT. The CDR3 runs 15 residues. The ends lost 8 bases at V and 6 bases at J; junction bases unmatched: 14.

The chain couples TRBV5-1 to TRBJ2-2; 7 bases map to TRBD1. CDR1 is SGHRS, CDR2 YFSETQ, per germline. J lost 6 bases, V lost 0 bases, and 5 bases had no gene match. CDR3 length equals 15 residues. The CDR3 DNA sequence: TGCGCCAGCAGCTTGGCCCGACAGGGAGCCGGGGAGCTGTTTTTT. This translates into CASSLARQGAGELFF. The complete variable domain, with remaining parts taken from reference TRBV5-1 and TRBJ2-2, reads KAGVTQTPRYLIKTRGQQVTLSCSPISGHRSVSWYQQTPGQGLQFLFEYFSETQRNKGNFPGRFSGRQFSNSRSEMNVSTLELGDSALYLCASSLARQGAGELFFGEGSRLTVL.

This rearrangement joins TRBV19 to TRBJ2-1; D unclear. The CDR3 consists of 11 residues. The V end was cut by 5 bases, the J end by 5 bases, with 4 bases between. Germline CDR1 reads LNHDA; CDR2 reads SQIVND (reference sequence). CDR3 in amino acids: CASSRNNEQFF. The CDR3 DNA reads as TGTGCCAGTAGTCGGAACAATGAGCAGTTCTTC.

This clone was counted only a few times. This sequence joins TRBV5-6 and TRBJ2-2; a weak D match, TRBD2 (6 bases). The V and J ends lost 2 bases and 2 bases respectively, with 10 bases between them. CDR3 length: 15 residues. Per the germline V gene, CDR1 is SGHDT and CDR2 is YYEEEE. The CDR3 region is CASSFGTVNTGELFF. For the CDR3, the DNA is TGTGCCAGCAGCTTCGGGACTGTCAACACCGGGGAGCTGTTTTTT.

The chain is built from TRBV27 and TRBJ2-1; TRBD2 aligns across 7 bases. The V gene end was trimmed by 4 bases and the J gene end by 0 bases; junction bases not matched to a gene: 12. The CDR3 sequence is 18 residues long. From germline, CDR1 is MNHEY and CDR2 SMNVEV (reference sequence). CDR3 protein: CASSSPKLAPSSYNEQFF. The DNA of the CDR3 is TGTGCCAGCAGTTCTCCCAAACTAGCGCCCAGCTCCTACAATGAGCAGTTCTTC.

V is TRBV23-1 and J is TRBJ2-3; TRBD1 agrees at 7 bases. TRBV23-1 is identified as an open reading frame with a role that is uncertain. V was clipped by 2 bases and J by 4 bases; unmatched bases: 6. The CDR3 sequence is 15 residues long. The CDR3 spells CASSQPGQTADTQYF. The CDR3 DNA sequence: TGCGCCAGCAGTCAACCGGGACAGACGGCAGATACGCAGTATTTT.

This sequence joins TRBV18 and TRBJ1-2; D ambiguous. V lost 0 bases and J 5 bases, leaving 7 bases between the germline ends. This CDR3 has 13 amino acids. Germline CDR1 KGHSH, CDR2 LQKENI. This CDR3 is CASSPPMDYGYTF. The CDR3 DNA reads TGTGCCAGCTCACCACCGATGGATTATGGCTACACCTTC.

The chain uses TRBV19 and TRBJ2-7, with 8 bases aligning to TRBD2. CDR3 length equals 16 residues. Germline lookup yields CDR1 LNHDA and CDR2 SQIVND (reference sequence). V lost 1 base and J lost 4; bases outside the gene matches: 9. The CDR3 sequence is CASSIAGGSGSYEQYF. The CDR3 DNA reads as TGTGCCAGTAGTATAGCGGGTGGAAGCGGGAGTTACGAGCAGTACTTC.

The chain uses TRBV5-6 and TRBJ2-1; perhaps TRBD1 as D (6 bases). The CDR3 sequence is 15 residues long. CDR1 is SGHDT, CDR2 YYEEEE, per germline. With 3 bases removed from V and 1 base from J, the gap between germline ends came to 11 bases. Here the CDR3 reads CASSSRGFSYNEQFF. Written as DNA, the CDR3 is TGTGCCAGCAGCTCGAGGGGGTTTTCCTACAATGAGCAGTTCTTC.

This chain links TRBV9 with TRBJ2-1; D possibly uses TRBD1 or TRBD2 (6 bases each). This CDR3 contains 16 residues. Germline V gene data show CDR1 as SGDLS and CDR2 as YYNGEE. The V and J ends lost 1 base and 4 bases respectively, with 15 bases between them. The CDR3 region has the DNA TGTGCCAGCAGCGTACTTCCCGGGGGCCTATACAATGAGCAGTTCTTC. This codes for CASSVLPGGLYNEQFF.

The chain carries TRBV27 and TRBJ1-1; D might be TRBD1 (5 bases). The CDR3 spans 13 residues. Per the germline V gene, CDR1 is MNHEY and CDR2 is SMNVEV (reference sequence). V lost 6 bases, J lost 0 bases, and 8 bases lay in between. The CDR3 DNA is TGTGCCAGCAGGCGAGGGGTGAACACTGAAGCTTTCTTT. This gives the protein CASRRGVNTEAFF.

This chain links TRBV7-8 with TRBJ1-2; D unclear. CDR3 length: 16 amino acids. Germline V gene data show CDR1 as SGHVS and CDR2 as FQNEAQ. V lost 5 bases and J 2 bases, leaving 18 bases between the germline ends. CDR3 DNA: TGTGCCAGCAGCCCCAGGCCGGTGGGCGGGAACTATGGCTACACCTTC. It specifies CASSPRPVGGNYGYTF.

This clone occurred a few times. V is TRBV5-1 and J is TRBJ2-1, with 11 bases matching TRBD2. The V segment lost 0 bases and the J segment 7 bases; nucleotides outside the gene matches: 6. This CDR3 region has 16 residues. Germline loops: CDR1 SGHRS, CDR2 YFSETQ. For the CDR3, the DNA is TGCGCCAGCAGCTTGGTGGCGGGACTAGCGGCAAATGAGCAGTTCTTC. Translating it yields CASSLVAGLAANEQFF.